Listed here are 15 T cell receptor beta chains from one sample, sequenced in a study of CD4+ T cells in melanoma. Some clones are missing from TCRdb's copy, which holds only in-frame ones; the method was immunoSEQ multiplex PCR. The data show 20,000 to 25,000 clones, with roughly 78% seen just once and 7.5% to 10% held by the top ten. These TCRs come from a human donor with melanoma.

The V gene is TRBV7-9, the J gene TRBJ2-3, with D possibly matching TRBD2 (6 bases). Germline V gene data show CDR1 as SEHNR and CDR2 as FQNEAQ (reference sequence). The V gene lost 4 bases and the J gene lost 0 bases, with 17 bases spanning the gap. CDR3 length: 17 residues. The CDR3 coding sequence is TGTGCCAGCAGCTCCCTGGGGGGATCGCCTAGCACAGATACGCAGTATTTT. Translation gives CASSSLGGSPSTDTQYF.

This clone was seen only a few times. J is TRBJ2-7 and V is TRBV30; 9 nucleotides line up with TRBD1. After removal of 2 bases from V and 4 bases from J, the junction contained 6 bases not matched to a gene. The CDR3 contains 14 residues. Germline V gene data show CDR1 as GTSNPN and CDR2 as SVGIG (reference sequence). CDR3 sequence reads: CAWSSWTGEYEQYF. Written as DNA, the CDR3 is TGTGCCTGGAGTTCCTGGACAGGGGAGTACGAGCAGTACTTC.

Written as DNA, the CDR3 is TGTGCCAGCAGCTTTTCCAGGGGAAGGACTGAAGCTTTCTTT. Translation: CASSFSRGRTEAFF. The chain recombines TRBV5-6 with TRBJ1-1, with D possibly TRBD1 on 6 matching bases. Germline CDR1 and CDR2: SGHDT and YYEEEE. The CDR3 sequence is 14 residues long. Trimming stripped 2 bases from V and 5 bases from J, with 13 bases between.

The chain employs TRBV6-6 and TRBJ1-5; D remains ambiguous. The CDR3 length is 13 residues. Germline loops: CDR1 MNHNY, CDR2 SVGAGI (reference sequence). V lost 8 bases and J 3 bases, leaving 11 bases between the germline ends. The CDR3 region has the DNA TGTGCCAGCCAACGGCGGGACAATCAGCCCCAGCATTTT. Protein: CASQRRDNQPQHF.

This clone has only one observation. J is TRBJ1-2 and V is TRBV11-1; D is ambiguous. V was trimmed by 5 bases and J by 2 bases, leaving 15 bases between them. Looked up from germline, CDR1 is SGHAT and CDR2 is FQDESV (reference sequence). The CDR3 has 15 residues. CDR3 bases: TGTGCCAGCAGCATGTTGGGCGCCGGGAACTATGGCTACACCTTC. Protein: CASSMLGAGNYGYTF.

The chain has TRBV6-1 and TRBJ2-2; no clear D gene. V was pared by 4 bases and J by 4 bases, with 7 bases between. Germline CDR1 is MNHNS and CDR2 is SASEGT. The CDR3 totals 13 residues. CDR3 residues: CASSGAFTGELFF. The DNA of the CDR3 is TGTGCCAGCAGTGGAGCCTTCACCGGGGAGCTGTTTTTT.

This chain joins TRBV5-8 and TRBJ2-1; no definite D call. Trimming cost V 2 bases and J 5 bases, with 11 bases left between them. Germline loops: CDR1 SGHTS, CDR2 YDEGEE. This CDR3 has 14 amino acids. The CDR3 here is CASSFRLLDNEQFF. The DNA for the CDR3 is TGTGCCAGCAGCTTCAGGCTCCTGGACAATGAGCAGTTCTTC.

This clone occurred once. The V gene is TRBV27, the J gene TRBJ1-1; D uncertain. This CDR3 has 13 residues. Trimming took 5 bases from V and 4 from J, leaving 11 bases between them. Looked up from germline, CDR1 is MNHEY and CDR2 is SMNVEV (reference sequence). CDR3 bases: TGTGCCAGCAGTCCCTCCTGGGGCACTGAAGCTTTCTTT. As protein: CASSPSWGTEAFF.

The J gene is TRBJ1-3, the V gene TRBV11-2, with D uncertain. The CDR3 is 18 residues long. V lost 0 bases, J lost 0 bases, and 15 bases lay in between. Germline CDR1 SGHAT, CDR2 FQNNGV. The CDR3 DNA sequence: TGTGCCAGCAGCTTAGAAGTCCCGGGCAGAATCTCTGGAAACACCATATATTTT. Protein: CASSLEVPGRISGNTIYF.

The chain is built from TRBV6-6 and TRBJ2-7; 11 nucleotides align to TRBD1. The ends lost 2 bases at V and 6 bases at J; junction bases unmatched: 6. Germline V gene data show CDR1 as MNHNY and CDR2 as SVGAGI (reference sequence). The CDR3 is made up of 15 amino acids. CDR3 sequence reads: CASSYEGQGGVEQYF. As DNA, the CDR3 is TGTGCCAGCAGTTACGAGGGACAGGGGGGTGTCGAGCAGTACTTC.

The V call is TRBV7-2, the J call TRBJ2-7; D ambiguous. The CDR3 is made up of 14 amino acids. Between the trimmed V and J ends, which lost 2 bases and 2 bases, there was a span of 10 bases. Germline CDR1 SGHTA, CDR2 FQGNSA. Here the CDR3 reads CASSLPGPPYEQYF. The CDR3 region has the DNA TGTGCCAGCAGCTTACCAGGTCCCCCCTACGAGCAGTACTTC.

The rearrangement uses TRBV5-1 and TRBJ1-4; D perhaps matches TRBD1 (5 bases). V lost 3 bases to trimming and J lost 7 bases, with 13 bases between them. The CDR3 covers 14 residues. Germline V gene data show CDR1 as SGHRS and CDR2 as YFSETQ. CDR3 coding DNA: TGCGCCAGCAGCTGGGGGGAGAAGAGTGAAAAACTGTTTTTT. Translating gives CASSWGEKSEKLFF. Variable domain in full (rest from reference TRBV5-1 and TRBJ1-4): KAGVTQTPRYLIKTRGQQVTLSCSPISGHRSVSWYQQTPGQGLQFLFEYFSETQRNKGNFPGRFSGRQFSNSRSEMNVSTLELGDSALYLCASSWGEKSEKLFFGSGTQLSVL.

CDR3 sequence: CASSSTGGRGHEQFF. CDR3 DNA: TGTGCCAGCAGCTCTACGGGGGGGCGTGGGCATGAGCAGTTCTTC. J is TRBJ2-1 and V is TRBV5-5, with 8 bases lining up with TRBD2. This CDR3 has 15 amino acids. V gave up 3 bases and J gave up 8 bases; unmatched junction bases: 10. Germline V gives CDR1 SGHKS, CDR2 YYEKEE (reference sequence).

This sequence joins TRBV7-8 and TRBJ2-1; TRBD2 matches at 8 bases. This CDR3 is 14 amino acids long. The germline gives CDR1 SGHVS, CDR2 FQNEAQ. With V trimmed by 6 bases and J by 4 bases, 5 bases remained unmatched. CDR3 sequence: CASRPGTRYNEQFF. In DNA form, the CDR3 reads TGTGCCAGCAGACCCGGGACTAGATACAATGAGCAGTTCTTC.

The chain is built from TRBV7-8 and TRBJ2-6; the match to TRBD1 covers 9 bases. V was pared by 10 bases and J by 1 base, with 11 bases of the junction left unmatched. CDR1 and CDR2 from the germline V gene are SGHVS and FQNEAQ. This CDR3 spans 17 amino acids. The CDR3 sequence is CATKKGQGSSGANVLTF. CDR3 coding DNA: TGTGCCACCAAGAAGGGACAGGGCTCTTCTGGGGCCAACGTCCTGACTTTC.